Listed here are 22 T cell receptor beta chains from one sample, sequenced in a study of vaccination and CD4 T cells after COVID-19. Treatment noted: roughly ten-day PBMC culture with coronavirus spike peptide pools or control peptides (ViraFEST assay). The collection of CD4+ T cells from the unexposed donor took place before the COVID-19 pandemic (2011-2018). These receptors have no identified antigens. An Oncomine TCR Beta short-read assay was used to sequence the DNA from cultured CD4+ T cells. TCRdb reprocessed the PCR reads with MiXCR, giving one entry per CDR3 protein. Seen here are 6,500 to 7,500 distinct CDR3 sequences, less than 30% observed once, and the top ten hold about 30%. Material: CD4+ T cells from blood, cultured in vitro. The source is a human donor in good health.

In this sample, this clonotype turned up a few times. The chain employs TRBV7-9 and TRBJ1-3; no definite D call. The germline V gene has CDR1 SEHNR and CDR2 FQNEAQ (reference sequence). The CDR3 loop spans 13 amino acids. Trimming shortened V by 1 base and J by 6 bases, and 7 bases separated the two germline ends. The CDR3 loop reads CASSLEELNTIYF. CDR3 sequence (DNA): TGTGCCAGCAGCTTAGAGGAATTAAACACCATATATTTT.

The rearrangement links TRBV30 to TRBJ1-2; no definite D call. CDR3 length: 13 amino acids. Germline V gene sequence: CDR1 GTSNPN, CDR2 SVGIG (reference sequence). V lost 2 bases, J lost 8 bases, and 15 bases lay in between. The CDR3 DNA sequence: TGTGCCTGGAGTCCCCTAACGTGGGAAGGCTACACCTTC. This sequence encodes CAWSPLTWEGYTF.

This clonotype was found a few times. The rearrangement links TRBV20-1 to TRBJ1-2, with D possibly being TRBD1 (6 bases). Germline V gene lookup returns CDR1 DFQATT and CDR2 SNEGSKA (reference sequence). CDR3 length equals 14 residues. Trimming pared 3 bases from V and 4 bases from J, leaving 15 bases between. CDR3 loop: CSASEQGYSYGYTF. CDR3 nucleotides: TGCAGTGCTAGCGAACAGGGCTATTCCTATGGCTACACCTTC.

This clonotype showed up just a few times. V gene TRBV18 combines with J gene TRBJ1-2; perhaps TRBD1 as D (6 bases). Germline assignment: CDR1 KGHSH and CDR2 LQKENI. Trimming cost V 2 bases and J 8 bases, with 12 bases left between them. CDR3 size: 13 residues. In DNA form, the CDR3 reads TGTGCCAGCTCACCAATGGGGGCAGAAGGCTACACCTTC. Amino acid sequence: CASSPMGAEGYTF.

The chain is built from TRBV30 and TRBJ2-5; D perhaps matches TRBD2 (5 bases). The CDR3 covers 11 residues. Trimming left V 4 bases short and J 10 bases short, with 13 bases between. CDR1 and CDR2 (germline): GTSNPN, SVGIG (reference sequence). CDR3 DNA sequence: TGTGCCTGGAACGGGGATACGGTCCAGTACTTC. The encoded protein is CAWNGDTVQYF. The complete variable domain, with remaining parts taken from reference TRBV30 and TRBJ2-5, reads SQTIHQWPATLVQPVGSPLSLECTVEGTSNPNLYWYRQAAGRGLQLLFYSVGIGQISSEVPQNLSASRPQDRQFILSSKKLLLSDSGFYLCAWNGDTVQYFGPGTRLLVL.

The chain uses TRBV19 and TRBJ2-1; 8 nucleotides line up with TRBD2. Germline V gene sequence: CDR1 LNHDA, CDR2 SQIVND (reference sequence). The CDR3 consists of 14 residues. With V trimmed by 3 bases and J by 10 bases, 8 bases remained unmatched. CDR3 protein: CASSMLGLAPEQFF. CDR3 DNA sequence: TGTGCCAGTAGTATGTTAGGACTAGCTCCCGAGCAGTTCTTC. Using reference TRBV19 and TRBJ2-1 for the parts outside the CDR3, the full variable domain is DGGITQSPKYLFRKEGQNVTLSCEQNLNHDAMYWYRQDPGQGLRLIYYSQIVNDFQKGDIAEGYSVSREKKESFPLTVTSAQKNPTAFYLCASSMLGLAPEQFFGPGTRLTVL.

The rearrangement joins TRBV30 to TRBJ1-2, with 7 bases lining up with TRBD1. The CDR3 covers 13 residues. V was clipped by 0 bases and J by 7 bases; unmatched bases: 5. The germline V gene has CDR1 GTSNPN and CDR2 SVGIG (reference sequence). The chain's CDR3 is CAWSVQGRGGYTF. CDR3 DNA: TGTGCCTGGAGTGTACAGGGGCGGGGTGGCTACACCTTC.

This clonotype was picked up a small number of times. The genes are TRBV7-2 and TRBJ2-2; TRBD1 aligns across 8 bases. Germline-derived CDR1 and CDR2 are SGHTA and FQGNSA. V gave up 4 bases and J gave up 6 bases; unmatched junction bases: 4. This CDR3 is 14 amino acids long. CDR3: CASSSQGVAGELFF. The DNA for the CDR3 is TGTGCCAGCAGCTCACAGGGGGTTGCCGGGGAGCTGTTTTTT.

This clonotype has only a few counts. The chain recombines TRBV6-1 with TRBJ2-7; D is possibly TRBD2 (5 bases). This CDR3 is built from 16 residues. V lost 6 bases to trimming and J lost 0 bases, with 18 bases between them. Germline V gives CDR1 MNHNS, CDR2 SASEGT. CDR3 amino acids: CASSPEGAGPSYEQYF. The CDR3 DNA follows: TGTGCCAGCAGCCCTGAGGGAGCCGGCCCCTCCTACGAGCAGTACTTC.

The chain is built from TRBV29-1 and TRBJ1-2; no clear D. The germline gives CDR1 SQVTM, CDR2 ANQGSEA. Trimming took 7 bases from V and 6 from J, leaving 18 bases between them. There are 13 residues in the CDR3. For the CDR3, the DNA is TGCAGCGCCGTAGGGTCCGGGAAGGATGGCTACACCTTC. Its protein is CSAVGSGKDGYTF.

V gene TRBV19 combines with J gene TRBJ1-6, with TRBD1 matching 7 bases. The J segment lost 1 base and the V segment lost 7 bases, leaving 10 bases of the junction unmatched. This CDR3 spans 17 amino acids. The V gene's germline CDR1 is LNHDA and CDR2 SQIVND (reference sequence). The CDR3 protein is CASKRGDRVSYNSPLHF. CDR3 nucleotide sequence: TGTGCCAGTAAAAGGGGTGACAGGGTGTCCTATAATTCACCCCTCCACTTT.

This clonotype appeared a few times. The gene calls are TRBV20-1 and TRBJ1-1; D is unclear. Deletions cut 2 bases from V and 1 base from J, with 8 bases between. CDR1 is DFQATT and CDR2 is SNEGSKA in the germline V gene (reference sequence). This CDR3 has 13 residues. The CDR3 loop reads CSARKGQNTEAFF. The CDR3 nucleotides read TGCAGTGCTAGAAAGGGCCAGAACACTGAAGCTTTCTTT.

The J gene is TRBJ2-7, the V gene TRBV7-9; no clear D. Trimming took 6 bases from V and 6 from J, leaving 12 bases between them. CDR3 size: 12 residues. Germline assignment: CDR1 SEHNR and CDR2 FQNEAQ (reference sequence). The DNA for the CDR3 is TGTGCCAGCAGAATTCCCTTGATCGAGCAGTACTTC. Protein product: CASRIPLIEQYF.

This clonotype appeared a few times. The chain is built from TRBV20-1 and TRBJ2-7, with 10 bases aligning to TRBD1. Trimming took 3 bases from V and 2 from J; bases not matched to a gene: 4. The germline CDR1 and CDR2 sequences are DFQATT and SNEGSKA (reference sequence). The CDR3 extends over 14 amino acids. The CDR3 loop is CSARGGTGAYEQYF. In DNA form, the CDR3 reads TGCAGTGCTAGGGGAGGGACAGGGGCCTACGAGCAGTACTTC.

This chain uses TRBV19 with TRBJ1-1, with TRBD1 matching over 9 bases. The CDR3 runs 17 residues. Germline V gene lookup returns CDR1 LNHDA and CDR2 SQIVND (reference sequence). After removal of 6 bases from V and 2 bases from J, the junction contained 13 bases not matched to a gene. CDR3 residues: CASRATPTGGANTEAFF. In nucleotides, the CDR3 is TGTGCCAGTAGAGCTACCCCGACAGGGGGAGCCAACACTGAAGCTTTCTTT.

This clonotype was detected a few times. This chain uses TRBV5-8 with TRBJ1-2; TRBD1 aligns across 7 bases. V dropped 4 bases and J dropped 2; count of bases not matched to a gene: 8. The germline CDR1 and CDR2 sequences are SGHTS and YDEGEE. The CDR3 has 15 residues. CDR3: CASSPGTVRNYGYTF. The CDR3 DNA reads as TGTGCCAGCAGCCCCGGGACAGTCAGGAACTATGGCTACACCTTC.

The V gene is TRBV6-1, the J gene TRBJ2-3; D gene unclear. V gave up 8 bases and J gave up 2 bases, with 14 bases separating them. This CDR3 comprises 14 residues. CDR1 is MNHNS, CDR2 SASEGT, per germline. CDR3 in DNA: TGTGCCAGCGCCCCCGGTGGTCCCACAGATACGCAGTATTTT. As protein: CASAPGGPTDTQYF.

J is TRBJ1-1 and V is TRBV7-9; a possible D gene is TRBD1 (5 bases). Germline loops: CDR1 SEHNR, CDR2 FQNEAQ (reference sequence). Trimming removed 5 bases at V and 3 bases at J, with 10 bases between. The CDR3 has 13 amino acids. The CDR3 loop is CASSTGVDTEAFF. In DNA form, the CDR3 reads TGTGCCAGCAGCACGGGGGTGGACACTGAAGCTTTCTTT. The whole variable domain, remainder taken from reference TRBV7-9 and TRBJ1-1, is DTGVSQNPRHKITKRGQNVTFRCDPISEHNRLYWYRQTLGQGPEFLTYFQNEAQLEKSRLLSDRFSAERPKGSFSTLEIQRTEQGDSAMYLCASSTGVDTEAFFGQGTRLTVV.

The V call is TRBV27, the J call TRBJ2-7; the match to TRBD1 covers 7 bases. The CDR3 has 16 residues. CDR1 and CDR2 from the germline V gene are MNHEY and SMNVEV (reference sequence). Losses at the gene ends were 5 bases for V and 1 base for J; bases not matched to a gene: 11. The CDR3 sequence is CASSADRASRSYEQYF. CDR3 DNA: TGTGCCAGCAGTGCCGACAGGGCGTCTCGGTCCTACGAGCAGTACTTC.

This clonotype showed up just a few times. The V and J genes are TRBV2 and TRBJ2-1, with D possibly TRBD2 on 5 matching bases. Germline lookup yields CDR1 SNHLY and CDR2 FYNNEI. This CDR3 spans 11 amino acids. V was cut by 2 bases and J by 14 bases, with 10 bases left in between. The CDR3 sequence: CASSEWWEKFF. CDR3 DNA sequence: TGTGCCAGCAGTGAATGGTGGGAGAAGTTCTTC. The complete variable domain, with remaining parts taken from reference TRBV2 and TRBJ2-1, reads EPEVTQTPSHQVTQMGQEVILRCVPISNHLYFYWYRQILGQKVEFLVSFYNNEISEKSEIFDDQFSVERPDGSNFTLKIRSTKLEDSAMYFCASSEWWEKFFGPGTRLTVL.

The V gene is TRBV11-2, the J gene TRBJ2-2; possible D gene TRBD2, 5 bases. Trimming took off 3 bases at V and 0 bases at J, with 11 bases between the two ends. Germline CDR1 is SGHAT and CDR2 is FQNNGV. The CDR3 totals 16 residues. CDR3 nucleotides: TGTGCCAGCAGCTTCGGGGTGGGCGCGAACACCGGGGAGCTGTTTTTT. Amino acid sequence: CASSFGVGANTGELFF. Based on the CDR3 plus reference TRBV11-2 and TRBJ2-2, the full variable domain is EAGVAQSPRYKIIEKRQSVAFWCNPISGHATLYWYQQILGQGPKLLIQFQNNGVVDDSQLPKDRFSAERLKGVDSTLKIQPAKLEDSAVYLCASSFGVGANTGELFFGEGSRLTVL.

V is TRBV4-2 and J is TRBJ2-1; 7 bases line up with TRBD1. The V gene end was trimmed by 4 bases and the J gene end by 4 bases; junction bases not matched to a gene: 10. Germline-derived CDR1 and CDR2 are LGHNA and YNFKEQ. The CDR3 consists of 16 residues. CDR3 in DNA: TGTGCCAGCAGCCTTGGGGACAGCTTAACTTACAATGAGCAGTTCTTC. Protein: CASSLGDSLTYNEQFF.